These T cell receptor beta chains were read from a single sample in a study of control samples from healthy donors and cancer patients. TCRdb's table, derived via immunoSEQ multiplex PCR, lists solely in-frame clones and lacks some. The data contain roughly 99,000 clones, approximately 78% of them seen just once; the ten biggest clones take up roughly 2%. Sequenced sample: blood. The receptors shown here come from a man in his fifties or sixties in good health. CDR3s leave out the opening cysteine and the closing phenylalanine or tryptophan. Fields, in order: J gene, V gene, CDR3 protein.

TRBJ2-7,TRBV4-1,ASSQGTGAGEQY
TRBJ1-6,TRBV3-1/TRBV3-2,ASRTSLHSNSPLH
TRBJ2-3,TRBV21-1,ASSKGLAGEGLVTDTQY
TRBJ2-7,TRBV29-1,STGRRYEQY
TRBJ1-3,TRBV5-4,ASSPAHGASGNTIY
TRBJ1-2,TRBV5-5,ASSPRGPYGYT
TRBJ1-4,TRBV4-2,ASSQATGTGEEKLF
TRBJ2-7,TRBV6-4,ASSQTGESAYEQY
TRBJ2-3,TRBV24-1,ATSDPTSLYTQY
TRBJ2-3,TRBV14,ASSRVRQGADTQY
TRBJ2-7,TRBV11-3,ASSRGSTYEQY
TRBJ2-2,TRBV7-2,ATTNSNTGELF
TRBJ2-7,TRBV7-3,ASSLTAGASSYEQY
TRBJ1-2,TRBV5-8,ASSPPVGVYYGYT
TRBJ2-7,TRBV5-6,ASSSGGNYEQY
TRBJ2-2,TRBV7-8,LHSPNTGELF
TRBJ1-3,TRBV6-5,ASSYGMGALGNTIY
TRBJ2-7,TRBV6-5,ASSARGSQY
TRBJ1-1,TRBV18,ASSPNPGRAEAF
TRBJ1-1,TRBV5-8,ASSLTSGVGEAF
TRBJ1-4,TRBV6-5,ATRLTGGEKLF
TRBJ2-7,TRBV14,ASSQERGAAYEQY
TRBJ1-4,TRBV25-1,ASSVTGPTNEKLF
TRBJ2-1,TRBV30,AWRVLAELYNEQF
TRBJ1-1,TRBV9,ASSVEGQGGREAF
TRBJ1-2,TRBV19,ASGRVDYGYT
TRBJ2-1,TRBV4-1,ASSQRGLSYNEQF
TRBJ2-5,TRBV19,ASSRRAGRQETQY
TRBJ1-5,TRBV14,ASSRGYQPQH
TRBJ1-1,TRBV19,ASSIGWVMNTEAF
TRBJ2-1,TRBV7-8,ASSLGGLLAGGFNEQF
TRBJ2-3,TRBV28,ASSQEGDTQY
TRBJ2-2,TRBV27,ASSFGTSGSNTGELF
TRBJ1-1,TRBV24-1,ATSEGRRGGGNTEAF
TRBJ1-5,TRBV19,ASSRQDSNQPQH
TRBJ2-2,TRBV5-1,ASSPGDTNTGELF
TRBJ1-1,TRBV9,ASSVGDRPPTEAF
TRBJ2-5,TRBV5-4,ASSAQGDQETQY
TRBJ2-1,TRBV19,ASSIVTTSSYNEQF
TRBJ1-1,TRBV9,ASSVGPGAMNTEAF
TRBJ1-4,TRBV28,ASSGFGTGGIANEKLF
TRBJ2-5,TRBV5-1,ASSRSGTGETQY
TRBJ1-3,TRBV2,ASSDDRAMSSGNTIY